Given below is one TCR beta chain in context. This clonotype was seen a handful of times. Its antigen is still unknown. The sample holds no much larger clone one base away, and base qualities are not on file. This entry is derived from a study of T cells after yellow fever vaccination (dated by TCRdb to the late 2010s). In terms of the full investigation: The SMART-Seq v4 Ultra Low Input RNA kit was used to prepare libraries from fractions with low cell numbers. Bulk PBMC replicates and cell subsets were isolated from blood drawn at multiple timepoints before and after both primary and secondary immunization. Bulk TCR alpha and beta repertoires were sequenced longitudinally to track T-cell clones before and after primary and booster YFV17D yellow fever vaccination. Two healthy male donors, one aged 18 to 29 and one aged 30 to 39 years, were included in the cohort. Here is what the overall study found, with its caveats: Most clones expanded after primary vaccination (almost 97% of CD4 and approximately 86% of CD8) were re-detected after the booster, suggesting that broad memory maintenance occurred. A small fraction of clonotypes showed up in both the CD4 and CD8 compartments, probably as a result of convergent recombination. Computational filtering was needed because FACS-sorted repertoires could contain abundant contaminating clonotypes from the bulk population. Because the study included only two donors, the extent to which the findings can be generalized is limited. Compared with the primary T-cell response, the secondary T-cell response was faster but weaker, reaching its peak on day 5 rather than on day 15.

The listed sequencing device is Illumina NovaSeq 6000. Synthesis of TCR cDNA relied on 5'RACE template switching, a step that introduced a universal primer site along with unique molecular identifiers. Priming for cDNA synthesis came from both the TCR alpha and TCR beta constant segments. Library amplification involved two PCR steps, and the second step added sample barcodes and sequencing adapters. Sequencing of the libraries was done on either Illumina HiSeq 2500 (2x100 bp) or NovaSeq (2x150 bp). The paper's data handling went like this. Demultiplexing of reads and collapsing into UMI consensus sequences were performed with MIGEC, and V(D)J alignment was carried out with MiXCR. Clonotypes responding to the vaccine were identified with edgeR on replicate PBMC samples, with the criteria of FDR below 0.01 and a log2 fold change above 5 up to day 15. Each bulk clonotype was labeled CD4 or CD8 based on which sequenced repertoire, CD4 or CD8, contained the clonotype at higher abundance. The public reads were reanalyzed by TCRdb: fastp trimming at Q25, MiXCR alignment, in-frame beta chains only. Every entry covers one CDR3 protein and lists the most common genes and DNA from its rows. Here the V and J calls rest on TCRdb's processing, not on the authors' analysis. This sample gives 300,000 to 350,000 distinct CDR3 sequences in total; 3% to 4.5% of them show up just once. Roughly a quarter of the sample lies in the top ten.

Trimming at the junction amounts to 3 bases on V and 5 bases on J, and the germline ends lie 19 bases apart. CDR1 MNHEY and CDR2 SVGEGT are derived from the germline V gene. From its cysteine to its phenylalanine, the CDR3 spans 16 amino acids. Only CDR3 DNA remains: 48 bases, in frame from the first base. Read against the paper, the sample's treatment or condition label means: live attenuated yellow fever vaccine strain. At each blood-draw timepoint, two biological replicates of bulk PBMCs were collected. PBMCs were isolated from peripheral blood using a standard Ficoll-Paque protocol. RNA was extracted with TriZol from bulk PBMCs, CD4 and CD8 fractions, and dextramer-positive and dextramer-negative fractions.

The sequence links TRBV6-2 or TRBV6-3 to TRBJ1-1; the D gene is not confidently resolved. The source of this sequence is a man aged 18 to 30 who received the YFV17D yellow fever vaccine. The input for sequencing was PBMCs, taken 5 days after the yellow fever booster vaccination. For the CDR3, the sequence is CASSYPGEQARTEAFF. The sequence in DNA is TGTGCCAGCAGTTATCCCGGGGAGCAGGCAAGGACTGAAGCTTTCTTT.